The present entry profiles one TCR beta chain with its context. This sample is drawn from a study of cytotoxic CD8 clonotypes in ibrutinib-treated CLL. V shed 8 bases and J 2 bases; nucleotides not matched to a gene: 5. Germline CDR1 is SNHLY and CDR2 is FYNNEI. This CDR3 has 14 amino acids. Produced via immunoSEQ multiplex PCR; TCRdb's table is partial and in-frame only. In the table there are 150,000 to 250,000 clones, approximately 68% of which are singletons. This sequence was found in a human donor with chronic lymphocytic leukemia. Sequences were derived from PBMCs, sampled after 24 months of ibrutinib treatment. This sequence joins TRBV2 and TRBJ2-2; 7 positions match TRBD2. Written as DNA, the CDR3 is TGTGCCAGCTTGAAGCGGGGCAACACCGGGGAGCTGTTTTTT. Its protein product is CASLKRGNTGELFF.